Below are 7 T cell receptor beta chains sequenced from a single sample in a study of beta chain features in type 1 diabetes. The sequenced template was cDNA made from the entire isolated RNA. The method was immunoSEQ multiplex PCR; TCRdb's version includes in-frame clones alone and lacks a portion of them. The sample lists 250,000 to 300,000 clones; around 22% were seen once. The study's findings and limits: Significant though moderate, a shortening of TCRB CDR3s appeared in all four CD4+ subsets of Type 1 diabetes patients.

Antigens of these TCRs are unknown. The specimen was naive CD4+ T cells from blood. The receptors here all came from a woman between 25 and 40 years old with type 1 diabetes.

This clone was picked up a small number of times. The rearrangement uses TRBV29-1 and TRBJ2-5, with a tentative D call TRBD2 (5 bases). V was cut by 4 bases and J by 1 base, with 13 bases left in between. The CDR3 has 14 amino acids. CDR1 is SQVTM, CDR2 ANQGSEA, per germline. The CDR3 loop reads CSVGGRTLQETQYF. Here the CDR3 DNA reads TGCAGCGTTGGCGGAAGGACTCTCCAAGAGACCCAGTACTTC.

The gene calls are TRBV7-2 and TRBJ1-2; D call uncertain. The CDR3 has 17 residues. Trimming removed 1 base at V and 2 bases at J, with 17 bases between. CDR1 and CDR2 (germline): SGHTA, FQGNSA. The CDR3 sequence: CASSLVSSGIGNYGYTF. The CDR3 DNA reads TGTGCCAGCAGCTTAGTAAGCAGCGGTATCGGGAACTATGGCTACACCTTC.

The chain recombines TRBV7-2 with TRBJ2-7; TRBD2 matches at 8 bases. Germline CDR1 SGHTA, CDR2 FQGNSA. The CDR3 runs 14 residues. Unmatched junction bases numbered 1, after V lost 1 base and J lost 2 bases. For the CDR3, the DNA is TGTGCCAGCAGCTTAGGCGGGAGGACCTACGAGCAGTACTTC. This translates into CASSLGGRTYEQYF.

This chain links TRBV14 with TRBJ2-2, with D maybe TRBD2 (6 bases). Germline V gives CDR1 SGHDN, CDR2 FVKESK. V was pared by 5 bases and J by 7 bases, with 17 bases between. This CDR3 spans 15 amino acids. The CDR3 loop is CASSRWRGASGELFF. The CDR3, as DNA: TGTGCCAGCAGCAGGTGGAGGGGCGCTAGCGGGGAGCTGTTTTTT.

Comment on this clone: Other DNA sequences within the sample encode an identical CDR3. The CDR3 is CASSVLAGSSYNEQFF. The CDR3 region has the DNA TGTGCCAGCAGCGTCCTAGCGGGGAGCTCCTACAATGAGCAGTTCTTC. The rearrangement uses TRBV9 and TRBJ2-1; 9 bases fit TRBD2. CDR1 SGDLS and CDR2 YYNGEE come from the germline V gene. Trimming at V came to 2 bases and at J to 0 bases, leaving 3 bases not matched to a gene. This CDR3 is 16 amino acids long. Variable domain in full (rest from reference TRBV9 and TRBJ2-1): DSGVTQTPKHLITATGQRVTLRCSPRSGDLSVYWYQQSLDQGLQFLIQYYNGEERAKGNILERFSAQQFPDLHSELNLSSLELGDSALYFCASSVLAGSSYNEQFFGPGTRLTVL.

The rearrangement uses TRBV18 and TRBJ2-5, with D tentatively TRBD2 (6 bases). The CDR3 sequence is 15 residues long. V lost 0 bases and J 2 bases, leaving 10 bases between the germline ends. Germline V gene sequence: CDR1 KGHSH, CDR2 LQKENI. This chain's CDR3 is CASSPPSAGQETQYF. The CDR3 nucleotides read TGTGCCAGCTCACCACCTTCTGCGGGACAAGAGACCCAGTACTTC.

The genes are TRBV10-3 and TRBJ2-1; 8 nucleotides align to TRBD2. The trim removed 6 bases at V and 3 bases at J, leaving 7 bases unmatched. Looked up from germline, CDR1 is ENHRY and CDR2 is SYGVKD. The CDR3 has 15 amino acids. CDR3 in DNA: TGTGCCATCAGCACTAGCGGAGACGACTACAATGAGCAGTTCTTC. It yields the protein CAISTSGDDYNEQFF.